This T cell receptor beta chain was sequenced during a study of T cells after yellow fever vaccination. Study-wide results and limits: FACS-sorted repertoires could contain abundant clonotypes contaminating from the bulk population. Shared CD4/CD8 clonotypes were a small share, likely from convergent recombination. Reappearance after the booster was seen for most primary-vaccination clones, at 95% to 97% CD4 and about 90% CD8.

Making TCR cDNA involved 5'RACE template switching, which added UMIs and a universal primer site. Each CDR3 protein gets one entry after TCRdb re-called the 5' RACE reads with MiXCR. This sample has under 550,000 distinct CDR3 sequences, with 21% found just once. This clonotype was detected a few times. The antigen remains unidentified. Germline CDR1 is SGHAT and CDR2 is FQNNGV. V gave up 5 bases and J gave up 5 bases, with 21 bases separating them. The CDR3 loop spans 16 amino acids. The chain joins TRBV11-2 to TRBJ1-2; tentative D call: TRBD1 (6 bases). Specimen: PBMCs, collected around 3 weeks after the first yellow fever vaccination. This receptor was obtained from a man aged 18-30 years who received the YFV17D yellow fever vaccine. CDR3 sequence reads: CASSPRGDLPLYGYTF. As DNA, the CDR3 is TGTGCCAGCAGCCCTAGGGGGGACCTACCCTTATATGGCTACACCTTC. The whole variable domain, remainder taken from reference TRBV11-2 and TRBJ1-2, is EAGVAQSPRYKIIEKRQSVAFWCNPISGHATLYWYQQILGQGPKLLIQFQNNGVVDDSQLPKDRFSAERLKGVDSTLKIQPAKLEDSAVYLCASSPRGDLPLYGYTFGSGTRLTVV.